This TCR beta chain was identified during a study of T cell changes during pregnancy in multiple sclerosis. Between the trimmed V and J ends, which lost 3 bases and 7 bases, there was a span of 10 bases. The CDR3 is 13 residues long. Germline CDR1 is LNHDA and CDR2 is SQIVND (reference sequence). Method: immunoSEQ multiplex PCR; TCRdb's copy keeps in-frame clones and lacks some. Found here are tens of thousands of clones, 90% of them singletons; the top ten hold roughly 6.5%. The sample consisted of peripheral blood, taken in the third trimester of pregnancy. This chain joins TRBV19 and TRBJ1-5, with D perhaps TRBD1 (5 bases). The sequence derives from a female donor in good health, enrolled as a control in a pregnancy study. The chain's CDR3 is CASSIGGVQPQHF. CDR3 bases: TGTGCCAGTAGTATTGGGGGGGTACAGCCCCAGCATTTT.